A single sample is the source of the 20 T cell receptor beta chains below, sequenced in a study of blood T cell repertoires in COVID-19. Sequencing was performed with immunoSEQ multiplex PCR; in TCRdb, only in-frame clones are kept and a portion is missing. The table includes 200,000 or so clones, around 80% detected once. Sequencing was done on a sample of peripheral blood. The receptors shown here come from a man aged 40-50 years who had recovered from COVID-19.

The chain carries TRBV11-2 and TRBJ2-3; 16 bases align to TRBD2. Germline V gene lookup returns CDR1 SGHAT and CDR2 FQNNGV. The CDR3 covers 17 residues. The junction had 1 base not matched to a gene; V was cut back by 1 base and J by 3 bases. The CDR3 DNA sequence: TGTGCCAGCAGCTTAGGGGGACTAGCGGGAGGGACAGATACGCAGTATTTT. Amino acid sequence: CASSLGGLAGGTDTQYF.

The CDR3 is CASSPRGTEKLFF. CDR3 nucleotides: TGTGCCAGCTCACCAAGAGGGACAGAAAAACTGTTTTTT. The chain employs TRBV18 and TRBJ1-4; D possibly corresponds to TRBD1 (6 bases). Germline lookup yields CDR1 KGHSH and CDR2 LQKENI. Trimming removed 2 bases from V and 8 bases from J, with 9 bases in between. This CDR3 is 13 amino acids long.

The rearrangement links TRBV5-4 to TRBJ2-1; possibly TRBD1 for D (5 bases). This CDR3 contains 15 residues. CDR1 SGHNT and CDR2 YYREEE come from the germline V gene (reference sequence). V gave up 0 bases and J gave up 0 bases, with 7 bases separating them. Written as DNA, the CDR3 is TGTGCCAGCAGCTTGGAAGACAGCTCCTACAATGAGCAGTTCTTC. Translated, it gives CASSLEDSSYNEQFF.

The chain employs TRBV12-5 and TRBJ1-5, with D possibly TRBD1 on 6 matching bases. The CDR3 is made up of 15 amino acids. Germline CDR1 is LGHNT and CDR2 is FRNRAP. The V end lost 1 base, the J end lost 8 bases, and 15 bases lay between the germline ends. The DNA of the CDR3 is TGTGCTAGTGGTTTGGCCATAGAAGGGGGAAAGCCCCAGCATTTT. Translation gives CASGLAIEGGKPQHF.

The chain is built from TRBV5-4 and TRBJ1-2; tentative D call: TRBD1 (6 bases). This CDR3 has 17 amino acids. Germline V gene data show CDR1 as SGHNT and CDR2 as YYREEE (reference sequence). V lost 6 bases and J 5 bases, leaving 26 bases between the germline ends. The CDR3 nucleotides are TGTGCCAGCACCTCGCACACCTCAGGGGCGCGAGAATATGGCTACACCTTC. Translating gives CASTSHTSGAREYGYTF.

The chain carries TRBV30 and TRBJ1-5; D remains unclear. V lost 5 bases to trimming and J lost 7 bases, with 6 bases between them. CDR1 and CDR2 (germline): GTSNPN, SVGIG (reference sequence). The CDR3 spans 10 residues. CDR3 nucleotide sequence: TGTGCCTGGGTGAGACAGCCCCAGCATTTT. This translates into CAWVRQPQHF.

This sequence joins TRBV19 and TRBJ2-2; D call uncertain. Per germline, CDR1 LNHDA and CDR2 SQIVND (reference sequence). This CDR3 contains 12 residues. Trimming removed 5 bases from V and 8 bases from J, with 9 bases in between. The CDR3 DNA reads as TGTGCCAGTAGTGGAGTTTCGGGGGAGCTGTTTTTT. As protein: CASSGVSGELFF.

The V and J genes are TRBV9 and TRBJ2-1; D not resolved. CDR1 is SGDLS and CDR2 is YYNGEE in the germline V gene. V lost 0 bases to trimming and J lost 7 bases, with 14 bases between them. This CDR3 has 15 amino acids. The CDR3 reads CASSVEVSRLNEQFF. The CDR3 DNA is TGTGCCAGCAGCGTAGAGGTTAGCAGATTAAATGAGCAGTTCTTC.

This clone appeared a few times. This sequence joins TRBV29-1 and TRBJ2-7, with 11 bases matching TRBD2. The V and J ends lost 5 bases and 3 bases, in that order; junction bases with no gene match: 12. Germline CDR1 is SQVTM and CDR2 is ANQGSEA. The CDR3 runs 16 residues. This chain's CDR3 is CSVRTSGRYPGYEQYF. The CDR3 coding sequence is TGCAGCGTTCGCACTAGCGGGAGATACCCCGGCTACGAGCAGTACTTC.

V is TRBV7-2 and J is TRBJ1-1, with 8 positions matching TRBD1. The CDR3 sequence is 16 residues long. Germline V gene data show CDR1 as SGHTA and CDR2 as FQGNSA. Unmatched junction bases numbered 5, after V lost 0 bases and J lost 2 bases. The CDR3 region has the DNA TGTGCCAGCAGCTTAGCCAGGACAGGGAGAAACACTGAAGCTTTCTTT. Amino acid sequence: CASSLARTGRNTEAFF.

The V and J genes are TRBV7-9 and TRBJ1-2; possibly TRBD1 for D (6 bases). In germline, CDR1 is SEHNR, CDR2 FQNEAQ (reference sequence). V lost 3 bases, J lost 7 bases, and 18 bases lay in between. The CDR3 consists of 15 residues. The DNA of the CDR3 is TGTGCCAGCAGCTTCCTCTCGCGGGGGACAAGTGGCTACACCTTC. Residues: CASSFLSRGTSGYTF. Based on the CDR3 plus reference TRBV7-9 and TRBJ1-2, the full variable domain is DTGVSQNPRHKITKRGQNVTFRCDPISEHNRLYWYRQTLGQGPEFLTYFQNEAQLEKSRLLSDRFSAERPKGSFSTLEIQRTEQGDSAMYLCASSFLSRGTSGYTFGSGTRLTVV.

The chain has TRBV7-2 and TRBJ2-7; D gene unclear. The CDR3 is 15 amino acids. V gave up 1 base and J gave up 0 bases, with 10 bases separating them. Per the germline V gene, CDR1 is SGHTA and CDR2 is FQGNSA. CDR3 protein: CASSLGARSSYEQYF. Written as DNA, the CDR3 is TGTGCCAGCAGCTTAGGGGCGCGAAGCTCCTACGAGCAGTACTTC.

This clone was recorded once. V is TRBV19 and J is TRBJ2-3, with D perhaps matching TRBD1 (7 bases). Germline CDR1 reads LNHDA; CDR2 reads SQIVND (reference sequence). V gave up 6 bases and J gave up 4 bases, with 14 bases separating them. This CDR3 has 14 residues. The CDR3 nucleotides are TGTGCCAGTAGGGAGGGGGCCAGGCCAGATACGCAGTATTTT. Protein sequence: CASREGARPDTQYF.

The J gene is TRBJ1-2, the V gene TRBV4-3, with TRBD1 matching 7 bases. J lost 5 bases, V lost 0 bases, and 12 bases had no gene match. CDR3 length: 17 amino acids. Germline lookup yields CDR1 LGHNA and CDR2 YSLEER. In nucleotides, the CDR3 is TGCGCCAGCAGCCAAGATTATGTCGGGACAGAAGATTATGGCTACACCTTC. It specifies CASSQDYVGTEDYGYTF.

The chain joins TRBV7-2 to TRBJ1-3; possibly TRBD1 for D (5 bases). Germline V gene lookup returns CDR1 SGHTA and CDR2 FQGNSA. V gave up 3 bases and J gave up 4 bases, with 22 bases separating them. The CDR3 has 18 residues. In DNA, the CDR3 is TGTGCCAGCAGCTTCCCCCGCACCGGGGGGAGGTCCGGAAACACCATATATTTT. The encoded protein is CASSFPRTGGRSGNTIYF.

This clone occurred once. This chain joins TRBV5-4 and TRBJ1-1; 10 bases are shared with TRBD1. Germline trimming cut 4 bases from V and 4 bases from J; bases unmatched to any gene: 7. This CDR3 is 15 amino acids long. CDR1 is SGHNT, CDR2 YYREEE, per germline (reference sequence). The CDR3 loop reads CASSRDRGLGTEAFF. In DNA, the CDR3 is TGTGCCAGCAGCCGAGACAGGGGGCTTGGCACTGAAGCTTTCTTT.

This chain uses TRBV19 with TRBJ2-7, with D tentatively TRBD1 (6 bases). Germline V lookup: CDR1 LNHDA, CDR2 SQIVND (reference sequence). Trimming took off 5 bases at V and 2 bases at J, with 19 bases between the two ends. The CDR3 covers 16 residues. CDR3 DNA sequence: TGTGCCAGTAGTGGACTCAGGGGCAAGGGGACCTACGAGCAGTACTTC. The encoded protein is CASSGLRGKGTYEQYF.

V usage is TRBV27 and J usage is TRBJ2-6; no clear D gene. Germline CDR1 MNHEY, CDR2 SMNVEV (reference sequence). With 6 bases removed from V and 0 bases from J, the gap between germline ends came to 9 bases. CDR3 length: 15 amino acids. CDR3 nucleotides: TGTGCCAGCAGAGGAGTAAGCTCTGGGGCCAACGTCCTGACTTTC. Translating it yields CASRGVSSGANVLTF.

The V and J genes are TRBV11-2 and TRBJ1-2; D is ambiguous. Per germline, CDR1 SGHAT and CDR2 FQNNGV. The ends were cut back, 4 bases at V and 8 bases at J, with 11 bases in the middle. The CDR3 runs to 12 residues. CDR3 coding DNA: TGTGCCAGCAGCTCCCATGCGGGGGGCTACACCTTC. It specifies CASSSHAGGYTF.

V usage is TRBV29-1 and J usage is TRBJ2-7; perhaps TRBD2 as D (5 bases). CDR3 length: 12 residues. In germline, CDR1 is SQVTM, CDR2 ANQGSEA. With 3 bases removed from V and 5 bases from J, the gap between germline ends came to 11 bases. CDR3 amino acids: CSVEGGPNEQYF. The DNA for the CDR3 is TGCAGCGTTGAGGGCGGGCCAAACGAGCAGTACTTC.